These 10 T cell receptor beta chains came from one sample sequenced in a study of blood T cell repertoires in COVID-19. Here immunoSEQ multiplex PCR was the method, and the copy in TCRdb shows in-frame clones only, minus some. This table holds approximately 170,000 clones, approximately 79% found once. The sample taken for sequencing was peripheral blood. The receptors come from an elderly woman with acute or convalescent COVID-19.

This chain links TRBV19 with TRBJ1-1; no reliable D call. This CDR3 has 14 residues. Germline lookup yields CDR1 LNHDA and CDR2 SQIVND (reference sequence). Trimming took off 5 bases at V and 1 base at J, with 11 bases between the two ends. CDR3 nucleotide sequence: TGTGCCAGTAGTCCCGGCGGAAGGAACACTGAAGCTTTCTTT. Translating gives CASSPGGRNTEAFF.

This clone was counted between two and nine times. The chain joins TRBV5-4 to TRBJ2-5; 7 bases map to TRBD2. The germline CDR1 and CDR2 sequences are SGHNT and YYREEE (reference sequence). The CDR3 loop spans 14 amino acids. The ends lost 3 bases at V and 2 bases at J; junction bases unmatched: 4. The CDR3: CASSSTSIQETQYF. For the CDR3, the DNA is TGTGCCAGCAGCTCGACTAGCATACAAGAGACCCAGTACTTC.

This sequence joins TRBV5-6 and TRBJ1-1, with D possibly being TRBD1 (6 bases). V shed 5 bases and J shed 3 bases, with 11 bases lying between them. Germline-derived CDR1 and CDR2 are SGHDT and YYEEEE. The CDR3 has 13 residues. CDR3 DNA sequence: TGTGCCAGCAGGCTTCGACAGGACACTGAAGCTTTCTTT. Encoded protein: CASRLRQDTEAFF.

This chain uses TRBV19 with TRBJ1-1, with D possibly TRBD1 on 5 matching bases. V was pared by 6 bases and J by 4 bases, with 18 bases between. The V gene's germline CDR1 is LNHDA and CDR2 SQIVND (reference sequence). This CDR3 spans 15 amino acids. The CDR3 protein is CASRYGTGLPTEAFF. The CDR3, as DNA: TGTGCCAGTAGATATGGGACGGGACTTCCCACTGAAGCTTTCTTT.

The chain combines TRBV28 with TRBJ1-5, with 8 positions matching TRBD1. The CDR3 sequence is 14 residues long. With V trimmed by 6 bases and J by 6 bases, 7 bases remained unmatched. Looked up from germline, CDR1 is MDHEN and CDR2 is SYDVKM. The chain's CDR3 is CASSHGDRTQPQHF. The CDR3 nucleotides are TGTGCCAGCAGCCACGGGGACAGGACTCAGCCCCAGCATTTT.

V gene TRBV2 combines with J gene TRBJ1-4; 7 bases match TRBD1. V lost 2 bases and J lost 16; bases outside the gene matches: 4. The CDR3 loop spans 11 amino acids. Germline V gives CDR1 SNHLY, CDR2 FYNNEI. Here the CDR3 reads CASSENRDRFF. For the CDR3, the DNA is TGTGCCAGCAGTGAAAATCGGGACAGGTTTTTT.

The genes are TRBV28 and TRBJ2-2; D is possibly TRBD1 (5 bases). Trimming took off 3 bases at V and 1 base at J, with 9 bases between the two ends. Germline V gene sequence: CDR1 MDHEN, CDR2 SYDVKM. This CDR3 spans 15 amino acids. The CDR3 region has the DNA TGTGCCAGCAGTTTTCTGGGGCGGAACACCGGGGAGCTGTTTTTT. Amino acids: CASSFLGRNTGELFF. Together with reference TRBV28 and TRBJ2-2, the CDR3 gives the full variable domain: DVKVTQSSRYLVKRTGEKVFLECVQDMDHENMFWYRQDPGLGLRLIYFSYDVKMKEKGDIPEGYSVSREKKERFSLILESASTNQTSMYLCASSFLGRNTGELFFGEGSRLTVL.

The chain joins TRBV7-2 to TRBJ1-5; tentatively, D is TRBD1 (5 bases). This CDR3 is 13 amino acids long. Germline-derived CDR1 and CDR2 are SGHTA and FQGNSA. The V end was cut by 7 bases, the J end by 8 bases, with 15 bases between. CDR3 amino acids: CASTRGGGEPQHF. CDR3 sequence (DNA): TGTGCCAGCACCCGGGGGGGTGGGGAGCCCCAGCATTTT. The complete variable domain, with remaining parts taken from reference TRBV7-2 and TRBJ1-5, reads GAGVSQSPSNKVTEKGKDVELRCDPISGHTALYWYRQSLGQGLEFLIYFQGNSAPDKSGLPSDRFSAERTGGSVSTLTIQRTQQEDSAVYLCASTRGGGEPQHFGDGTRLSIL.

This chain joins TRBV7-2 and TRBJ1-1, with D hard to call. The V and J ends lost 5 bases and 4 bases respectively, with 14 bases between them. This CDR3 spans 14 amino acids. The germline V gene has CDR1 SGHTA and CDR2 FQGNSA. The CDR3 is CASSPTHIGTEAFF. In DNA, the CDR3 is TGTGCCAGCAGCCCTACCCATATCGGCACTGAAGCTTTCTTT. Variable domain in full (rest from reference TRBV7-2 and TRBJ1-1): GAGVSQSPSNKVTEKGKDVELRCDPISGHTALYWYRQSLGQGLEFLIYFQGNSAPDKSGLPSDRFSAERTGGSVSTLTIQRTQQEDSAVYLCASSPTHIGTEAFFGQGTRLTVV.

The chain recombines TRBV7-2 with TRBJ2-2; a weak D match, TRBD1 (7 bases). Deletions cut 5 bases from V and 3 bases from J, with 13 bases between. This CDR3 has 15 amino acids. Germline V gives CDR1 SGHTA, CDR2 FQGNSA. In DNA form, the CDR3 reads TGTGCCAGCAGCGCGGGACAGCCGGACACCGGGGAGCTGTTTTTT. Protein: CASSAGQPDTGELFF.